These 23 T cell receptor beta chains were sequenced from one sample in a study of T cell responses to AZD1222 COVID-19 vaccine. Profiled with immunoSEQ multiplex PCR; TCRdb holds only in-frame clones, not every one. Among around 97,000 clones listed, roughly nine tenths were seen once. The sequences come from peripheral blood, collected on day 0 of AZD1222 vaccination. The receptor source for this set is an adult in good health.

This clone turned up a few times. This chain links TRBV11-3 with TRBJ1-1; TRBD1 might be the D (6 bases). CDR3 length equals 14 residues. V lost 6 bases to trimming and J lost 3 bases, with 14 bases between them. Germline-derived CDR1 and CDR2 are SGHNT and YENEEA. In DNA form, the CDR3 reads TGTGCCAGCAGTAGCAGGGGTAGGGACACTGAAGCTTTCTTT. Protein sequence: CASSSRGRDTEAFF. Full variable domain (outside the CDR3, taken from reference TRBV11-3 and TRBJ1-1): EAGVVQSPRYKIIEKKQPVAFWCNPISGHNTLYWYLQNLGQGPELLIRYENEEAVDDSQLPKDRFSAERLKGVDSTLKIQPAELGDSAVYLCASSSRGRDTEAFFGQGTRLTVV.

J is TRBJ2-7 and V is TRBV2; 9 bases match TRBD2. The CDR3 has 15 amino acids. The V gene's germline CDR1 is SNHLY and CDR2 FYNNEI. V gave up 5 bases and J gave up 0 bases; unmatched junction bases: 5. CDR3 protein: CASSPRLAASYEQYF. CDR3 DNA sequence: TGTGCCAGCAGTCCCCGACTAGCGGCCTCCTACGAGCAGTACTTC.

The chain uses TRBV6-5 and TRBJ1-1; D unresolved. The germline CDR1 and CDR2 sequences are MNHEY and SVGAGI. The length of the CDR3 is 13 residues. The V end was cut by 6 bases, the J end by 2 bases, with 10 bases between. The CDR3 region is CASRVSVNTEAFF. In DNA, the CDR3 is TGTGCCAGCAGGGTCTCAGTTAACACTGAAGCTTTCTTT.

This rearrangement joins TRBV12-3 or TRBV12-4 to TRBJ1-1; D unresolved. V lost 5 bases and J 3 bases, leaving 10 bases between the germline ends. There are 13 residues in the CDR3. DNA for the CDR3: TGTGCCAGCAGTACTACATGGGACACTGAAGCTTTCTTT. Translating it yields CASSTTWDTEAFF.

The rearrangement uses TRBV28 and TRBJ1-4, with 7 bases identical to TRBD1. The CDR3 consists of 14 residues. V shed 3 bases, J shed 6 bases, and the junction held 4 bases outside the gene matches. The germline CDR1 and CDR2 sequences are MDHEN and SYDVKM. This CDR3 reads CASSFRQGDEKLFF. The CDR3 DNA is TGTGCCAGCAGTTTTAGACAGGGCGATGAAAAACTGTTTTTT.

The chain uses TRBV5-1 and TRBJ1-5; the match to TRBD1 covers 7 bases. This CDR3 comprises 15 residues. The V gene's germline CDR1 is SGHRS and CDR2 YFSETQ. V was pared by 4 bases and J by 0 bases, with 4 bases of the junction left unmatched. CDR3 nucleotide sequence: TGCGCCAGCAGCGAGGGACAGTCTAGCAATCAGCCCCAGCATTTT. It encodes CASSEGQSSNQPQHF.

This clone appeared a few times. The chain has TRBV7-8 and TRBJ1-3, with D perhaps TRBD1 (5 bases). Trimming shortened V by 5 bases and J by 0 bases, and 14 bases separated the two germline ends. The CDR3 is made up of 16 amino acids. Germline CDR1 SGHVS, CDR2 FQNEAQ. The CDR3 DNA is TGTGCCAGCAGCCCTCGGCTGGGGGTCTCTGGAAACACCATATATTTT. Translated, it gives CASSPRLGVSGNTIYF.

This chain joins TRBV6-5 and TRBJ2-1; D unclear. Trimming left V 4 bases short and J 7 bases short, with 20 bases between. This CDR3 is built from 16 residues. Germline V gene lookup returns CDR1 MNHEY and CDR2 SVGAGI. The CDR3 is CASSSKYFASKNEQFF. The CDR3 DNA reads TGTGCCAGCAGTTCCAAGTACTTCGCCTCTAAGAATGAGCAGTTCTTC.

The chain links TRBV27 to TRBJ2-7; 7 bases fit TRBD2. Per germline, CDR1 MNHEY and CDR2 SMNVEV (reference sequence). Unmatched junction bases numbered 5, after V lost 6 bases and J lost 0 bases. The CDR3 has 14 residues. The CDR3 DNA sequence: TGTGCCAGCAGGCCCGGGACTAACTCCTACGAGCAGTACTTC. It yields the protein CASRPGTNSYEQYF.

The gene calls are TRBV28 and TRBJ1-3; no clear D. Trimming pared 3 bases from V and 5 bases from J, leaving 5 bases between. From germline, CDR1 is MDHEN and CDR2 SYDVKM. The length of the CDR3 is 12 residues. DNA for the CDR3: TGTGCCAGCAGTTTTAGTAGAAACACCATATATTTT. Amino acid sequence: CASSFSRNTIYF.

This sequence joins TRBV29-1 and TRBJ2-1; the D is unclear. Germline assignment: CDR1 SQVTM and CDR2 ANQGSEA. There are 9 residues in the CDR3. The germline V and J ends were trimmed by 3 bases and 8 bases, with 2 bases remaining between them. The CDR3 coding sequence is TGCAGCGTTGAGGATGAGCAGTTCTTC. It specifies CSVEDEQFF.

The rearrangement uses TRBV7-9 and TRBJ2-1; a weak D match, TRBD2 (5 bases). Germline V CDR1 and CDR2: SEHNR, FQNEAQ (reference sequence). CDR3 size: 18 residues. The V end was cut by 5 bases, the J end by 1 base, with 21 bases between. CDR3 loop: CASSPTLLDSGSYNEQFF. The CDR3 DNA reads TGTGCCAGCAGCCCAACTTTACTGGACTCGGGGTCCTACAATGAGCAGTTCTTC.

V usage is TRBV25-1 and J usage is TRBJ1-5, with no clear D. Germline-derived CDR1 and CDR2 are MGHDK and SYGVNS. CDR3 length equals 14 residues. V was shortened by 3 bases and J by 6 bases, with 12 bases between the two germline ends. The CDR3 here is CASSETGTFQPQHF. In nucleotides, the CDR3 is TGTGCCAGCAGTGAGACGGGAACTTTTCAGCCCCAGCATTTT.

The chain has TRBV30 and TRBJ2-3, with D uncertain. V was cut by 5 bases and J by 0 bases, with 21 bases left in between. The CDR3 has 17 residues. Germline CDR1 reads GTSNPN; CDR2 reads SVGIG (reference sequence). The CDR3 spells CAWGISRSRPSTDTQYF. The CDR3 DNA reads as TGTGCCTGGGGTATCTCCAGGAGCCGCCCCAGCACAGATACGCAGTATTTT.

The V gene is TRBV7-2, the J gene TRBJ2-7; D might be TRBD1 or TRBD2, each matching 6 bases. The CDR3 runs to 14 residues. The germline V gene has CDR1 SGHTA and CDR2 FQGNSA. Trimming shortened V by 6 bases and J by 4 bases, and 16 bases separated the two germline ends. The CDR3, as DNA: TGTGCCAGCAGTTTAAACGGGGGCGGGTACGAGCAGTACTTC. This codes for CASSLNGGGYEQYF.

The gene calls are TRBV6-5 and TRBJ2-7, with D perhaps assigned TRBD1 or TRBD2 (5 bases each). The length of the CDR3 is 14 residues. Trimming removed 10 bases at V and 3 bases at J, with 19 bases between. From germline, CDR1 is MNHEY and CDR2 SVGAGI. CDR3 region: CATKRGSGFYEQYF. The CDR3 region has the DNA TGTGCCACCAAGAGGGGATCCGGGTTCTACGAGCAGTACTTC.

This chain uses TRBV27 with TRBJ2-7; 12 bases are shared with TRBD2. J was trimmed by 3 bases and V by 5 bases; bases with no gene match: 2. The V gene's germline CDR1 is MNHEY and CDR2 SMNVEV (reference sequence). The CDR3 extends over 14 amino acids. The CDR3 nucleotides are TGTGCCAGCAGTAAGACTAGCGGGAGCTACGAGCAGTACTTC. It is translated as CASSKTSGSYEQYF.

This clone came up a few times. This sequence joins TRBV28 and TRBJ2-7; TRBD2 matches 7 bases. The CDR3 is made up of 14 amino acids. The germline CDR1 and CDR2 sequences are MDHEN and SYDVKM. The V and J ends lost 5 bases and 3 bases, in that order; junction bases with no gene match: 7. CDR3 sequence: CASSAGGRYYEQYF. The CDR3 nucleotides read TGTGCCAGCAGTGCCGGGGGGAGATACTACGAGCAGTACTTC.

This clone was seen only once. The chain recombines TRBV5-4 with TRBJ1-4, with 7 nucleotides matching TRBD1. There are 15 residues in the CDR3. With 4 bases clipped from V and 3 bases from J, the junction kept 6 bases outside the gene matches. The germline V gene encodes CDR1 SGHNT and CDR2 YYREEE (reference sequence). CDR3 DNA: TGTGCCAGCAGCCCAGGGGGGGCGGCTAATGAAAAACTGTTTTTT. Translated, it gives CASSPGGAANEKLFF.

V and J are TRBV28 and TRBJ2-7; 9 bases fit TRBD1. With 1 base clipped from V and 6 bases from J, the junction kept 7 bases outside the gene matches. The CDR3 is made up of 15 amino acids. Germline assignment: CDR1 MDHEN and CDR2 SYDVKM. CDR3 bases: TGTGCCAGCAGTTTATCTGGGACAGGGTCGGTCGAGCAGTACTTC. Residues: CASSLSGTGSVEQYF.

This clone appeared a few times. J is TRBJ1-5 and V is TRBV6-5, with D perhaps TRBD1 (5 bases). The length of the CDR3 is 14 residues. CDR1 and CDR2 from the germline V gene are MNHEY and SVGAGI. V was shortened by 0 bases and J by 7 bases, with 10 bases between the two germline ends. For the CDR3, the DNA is TGTGCCAGCAGTTACTCGGATCAGGGACAGCCCCAGCATTTT. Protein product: CASSYSDQGQPQHF.

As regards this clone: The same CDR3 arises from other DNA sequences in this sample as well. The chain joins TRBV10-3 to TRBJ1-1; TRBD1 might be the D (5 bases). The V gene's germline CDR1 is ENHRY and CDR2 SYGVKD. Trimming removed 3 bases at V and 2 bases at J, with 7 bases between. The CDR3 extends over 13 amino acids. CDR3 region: CAISDGANTEAFF. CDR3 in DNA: TGTGCCATCAGTGACGGGGCAAACACTGAAGCTTTCTTT.

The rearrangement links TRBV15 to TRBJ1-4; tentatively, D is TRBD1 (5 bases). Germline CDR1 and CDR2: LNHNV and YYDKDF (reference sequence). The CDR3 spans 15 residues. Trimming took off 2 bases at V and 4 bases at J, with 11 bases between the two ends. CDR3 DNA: TGTGCCACCAGCAGATCGGGACGGATTAATGAAAAACTGTTTTTT. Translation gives CATSRSGRINEKLFF.